Detailed here is one T cell receptor (beta chain). The data derive from a study of monozygotic twins with inflammatory bowel disease. TCRdb reprocessed the 5' RACE reads, with one entry per CDR3 protein and no DNA. This table lists approximately 400,000 distinct CDR3 sequences. Germline CDR1 is LGHDT and CDR2 is YNNKEL (reference sequence). The CDR3 runs 16 residues. V is TRBV3-1 and J is TRBJ2-5. The material sequenced was blood. The receptor comes from a human donor with ulcerative colitis or Crohn's disease, or a healthy co-twin of an affected twin (not recorded which). The CDR3 loop is CASSQDLAGYQETQYF.